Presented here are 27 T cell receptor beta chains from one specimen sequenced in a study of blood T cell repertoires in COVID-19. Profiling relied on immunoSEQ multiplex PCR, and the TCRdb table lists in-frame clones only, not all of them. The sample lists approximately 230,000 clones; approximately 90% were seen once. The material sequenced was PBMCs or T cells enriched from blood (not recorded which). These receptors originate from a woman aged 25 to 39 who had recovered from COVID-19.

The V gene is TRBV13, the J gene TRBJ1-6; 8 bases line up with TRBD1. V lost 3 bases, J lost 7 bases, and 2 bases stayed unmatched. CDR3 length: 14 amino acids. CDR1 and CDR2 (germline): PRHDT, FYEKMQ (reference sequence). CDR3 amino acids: CASSFRGQNSPLHF. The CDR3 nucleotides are TGTGCCAGCAGCTTCAGGGGGCAGAATTCACCCCTCCACTTT.

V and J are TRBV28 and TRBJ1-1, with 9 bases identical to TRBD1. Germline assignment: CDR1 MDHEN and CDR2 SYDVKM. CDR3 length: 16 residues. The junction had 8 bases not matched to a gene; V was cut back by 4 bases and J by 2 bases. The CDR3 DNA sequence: TGTGCCAGCAGTTACCTTCCGGGACAGGGTAACACTGAAGCTTTCTTT. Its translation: CASSYLPGQGNTEAFF.

CDR3 loop: CASSRGTSNQPQHF. In nucleotides, the CDR3 is TGTGCCAGCAGCCGGGGGACTAGCAATCAGCCCCAGCATTTT. V gene TRBV7-9 combines with J gene TRBJ1-5; tentatively, D is TRBD1 (5 bases). The CDR3 has 14 amino acids. Trimming left V 5 bases short and J 0 bases short, with 8 bases between. The germline gives CDR1 SEHNR, CDR2 FQNEAQ (reference sequence).

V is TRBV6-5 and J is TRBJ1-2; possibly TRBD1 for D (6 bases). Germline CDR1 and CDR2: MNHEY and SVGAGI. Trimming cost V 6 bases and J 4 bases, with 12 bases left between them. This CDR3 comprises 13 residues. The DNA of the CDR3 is TGTGCCAGCAGCCCGGGACACCTCTATGGCTACACCTTC. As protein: CASSPGHLYGYTF.

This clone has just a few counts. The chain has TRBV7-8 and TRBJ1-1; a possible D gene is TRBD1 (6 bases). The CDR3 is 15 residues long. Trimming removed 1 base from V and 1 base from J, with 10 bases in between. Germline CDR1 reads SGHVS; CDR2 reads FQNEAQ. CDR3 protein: CASSLDRVPNTEAFF. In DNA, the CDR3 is TGTGCCAGCAGCTTAGACAGGGTACCGAACACTGAAGCTTTCTTT.

The CDR3 here is CARSTGTGAGNTIYF. Written as DNA, the CDR3 is TGTGCCAGAAGTACCGGGACAGGGGCTGGAAACACCATATATTTT. V and J are TRBV2 and TRBJ1-3, with 10 bases aligning to TRBD1. Germline V gives CDR1 SNHLY, CDR2 FYNNEI. The CDR3 extends over 15 amino acids. Unmatched junction bases numbered 7, after V lost 9 bases and J lost 2 bases.

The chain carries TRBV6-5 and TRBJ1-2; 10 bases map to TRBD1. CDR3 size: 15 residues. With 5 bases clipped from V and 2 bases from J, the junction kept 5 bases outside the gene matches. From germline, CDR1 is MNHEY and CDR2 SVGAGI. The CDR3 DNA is TGTGCCAGCAGTCCAAGGACAGGGGGGAACTATGGCTACACCTTC. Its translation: CASSPRTGGNYGYTF.

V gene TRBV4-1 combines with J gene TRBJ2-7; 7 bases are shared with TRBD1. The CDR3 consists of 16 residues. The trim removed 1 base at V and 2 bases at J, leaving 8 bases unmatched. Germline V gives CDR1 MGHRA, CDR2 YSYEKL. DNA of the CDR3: TGCGCCAGCAGCCAAGTTACCGTCAGGGGGACCTACGAGCAGTACTTC. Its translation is CASSQVTVRGTYEQYF.

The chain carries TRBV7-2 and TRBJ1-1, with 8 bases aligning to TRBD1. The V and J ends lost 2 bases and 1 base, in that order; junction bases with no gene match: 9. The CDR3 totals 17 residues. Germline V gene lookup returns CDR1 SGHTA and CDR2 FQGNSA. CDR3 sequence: CASSLRIRDRPNTEAFF. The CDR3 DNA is TGTGCCAGCAGCTTACGCATACGGGACAGGCCGAACACTGAAGCTTTCTTT.

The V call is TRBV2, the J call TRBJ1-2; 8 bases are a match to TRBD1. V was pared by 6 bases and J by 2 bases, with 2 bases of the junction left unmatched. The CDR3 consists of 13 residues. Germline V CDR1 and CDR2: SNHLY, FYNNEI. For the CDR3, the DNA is TGTGCCAGCAGCGGACAGGGCAACTATGGCTACACCTTC. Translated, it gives CASSGQGNYGYTF. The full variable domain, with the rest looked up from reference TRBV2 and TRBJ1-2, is EPEVTQTPSHQVTQMGQEVILRCVPISNHLYFYWYRQILGQKVEFLVSFYNNEISEKSEIFDDQFSVERPDGSNFTLKIRSTKLEDSAMYFCASSGQGNYGYTFGSGTRLTVV.

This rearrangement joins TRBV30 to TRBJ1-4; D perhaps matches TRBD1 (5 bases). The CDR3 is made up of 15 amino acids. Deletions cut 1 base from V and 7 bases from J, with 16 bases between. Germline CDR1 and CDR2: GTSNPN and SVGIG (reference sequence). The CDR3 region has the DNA TGTGCCTGGAGTGACGGGGGGAGGCTTGGTGAAAAACTGTTTTTT. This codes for CAWSDGGRLGEKLFF.

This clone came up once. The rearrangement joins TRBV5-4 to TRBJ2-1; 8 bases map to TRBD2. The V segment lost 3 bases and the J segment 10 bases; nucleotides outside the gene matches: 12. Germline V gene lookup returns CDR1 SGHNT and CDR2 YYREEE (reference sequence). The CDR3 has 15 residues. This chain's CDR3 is CASSSPAGATREQFF. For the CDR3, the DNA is TGTGCCAGCAGCTCCCCAGCGGGAGCAACAAGGGAGCAGTTCTTC.

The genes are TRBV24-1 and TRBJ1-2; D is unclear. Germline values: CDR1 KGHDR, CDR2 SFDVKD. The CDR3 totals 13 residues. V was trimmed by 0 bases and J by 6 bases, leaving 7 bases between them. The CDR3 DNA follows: TGTGCCACCAGTGATTTGAGAGAAAATGGCTACACCTTC. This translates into CATSDLRENGYTF.

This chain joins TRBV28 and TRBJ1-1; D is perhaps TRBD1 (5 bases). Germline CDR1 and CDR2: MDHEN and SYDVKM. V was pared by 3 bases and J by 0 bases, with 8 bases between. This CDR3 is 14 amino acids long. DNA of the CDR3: TGTGCCAGCAGTTTGCAGGGAATGAACACTGAAGCTTTCTTT. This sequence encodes CASSLQGMNTEAFF.

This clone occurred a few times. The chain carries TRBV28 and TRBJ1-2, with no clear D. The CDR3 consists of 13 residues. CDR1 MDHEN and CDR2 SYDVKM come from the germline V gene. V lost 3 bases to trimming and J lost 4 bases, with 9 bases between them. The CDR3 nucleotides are TGTGCCAGCAGTTTTACCACTATCTATGGCTACACCTTC. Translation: CASSFTTIYGYTF.

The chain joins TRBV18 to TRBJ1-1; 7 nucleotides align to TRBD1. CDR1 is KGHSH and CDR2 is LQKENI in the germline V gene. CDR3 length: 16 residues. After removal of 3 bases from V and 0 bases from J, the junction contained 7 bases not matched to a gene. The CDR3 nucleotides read TGTGCCAGCTCACCGCCTAGACAGGGATTGAACACTGAAGCTTTCTTT. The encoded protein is CASSPPRQGLNTEAFF.

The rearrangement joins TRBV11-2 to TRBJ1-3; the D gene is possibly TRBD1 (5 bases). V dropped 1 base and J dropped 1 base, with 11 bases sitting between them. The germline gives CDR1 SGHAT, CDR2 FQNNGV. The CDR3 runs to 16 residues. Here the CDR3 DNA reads TGTGCCAGCAGCTTAGCGTTTGGGGGGTCTGGAAACACCATATATTTT. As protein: CASSLAFGGSGNTIYF. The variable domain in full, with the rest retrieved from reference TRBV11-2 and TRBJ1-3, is EAGVAQSPRYKIIEKRQSVAFWCNPISGHATLYWYQQILGQGPKLLIQFQNNGVVDDSQLPKDRFSAERLKGVDSTLKIQPAKLEDSAVYLCASSLAFGGSGNTIYFGEGSWLTVV.

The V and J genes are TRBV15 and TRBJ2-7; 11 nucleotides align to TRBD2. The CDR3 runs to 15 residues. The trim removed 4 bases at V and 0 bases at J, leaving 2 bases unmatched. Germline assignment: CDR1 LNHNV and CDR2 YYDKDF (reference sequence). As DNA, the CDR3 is TGTGCCACCAGCATGCTAGCGGGAGGCTCCTACGAGCAGTACTTC. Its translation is CATSMLAGGSYEQYF. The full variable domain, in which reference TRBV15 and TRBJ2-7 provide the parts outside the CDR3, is DAMVIQNPRYQVTQFGKPVTLSCSQTLNHNVMYWYQQKSSQAPKLLFHYYDKDFNNEADTPDNFQSRRPNTSFCFLDIRSPGLGDTAMYLCATSMLAGGSYEQYFGPGTRLTVT.

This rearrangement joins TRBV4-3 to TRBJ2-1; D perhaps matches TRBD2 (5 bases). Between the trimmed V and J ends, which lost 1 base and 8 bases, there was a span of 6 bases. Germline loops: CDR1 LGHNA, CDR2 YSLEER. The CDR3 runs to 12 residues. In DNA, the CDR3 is TGCGCCAGCAGCCAAGTCGGGGATGAGCAGTTCTTC. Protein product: CASSQVGDEQFF.

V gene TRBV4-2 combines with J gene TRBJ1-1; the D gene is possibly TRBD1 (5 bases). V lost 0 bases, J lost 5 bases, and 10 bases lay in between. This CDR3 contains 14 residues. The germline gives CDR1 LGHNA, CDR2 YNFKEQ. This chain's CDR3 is CASSQDGGLTEAFF. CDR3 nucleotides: TGTGCCAGCAGCCAAGACGGGGGGTTGACTGAAGCTTTCTTT.

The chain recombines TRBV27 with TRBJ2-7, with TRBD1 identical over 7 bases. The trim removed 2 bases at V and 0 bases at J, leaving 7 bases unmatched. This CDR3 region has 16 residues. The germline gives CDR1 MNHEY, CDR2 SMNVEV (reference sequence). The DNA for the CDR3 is TGTGCCAGCAGTTTAGGCTCGGGACAGACCTCCTACGAGCAGTACTTC. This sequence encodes CASSLGSGQTSYEQYF.

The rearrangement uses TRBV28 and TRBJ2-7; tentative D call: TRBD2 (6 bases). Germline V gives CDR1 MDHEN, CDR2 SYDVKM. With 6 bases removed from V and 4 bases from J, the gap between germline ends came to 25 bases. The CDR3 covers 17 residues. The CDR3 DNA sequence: TGTGCCAGCAGCTTCCCGGAGGCCGGGAGCAGTTCTTACGAGCAGTACTTC. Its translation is CASSFPEAGSSSYEQYF.

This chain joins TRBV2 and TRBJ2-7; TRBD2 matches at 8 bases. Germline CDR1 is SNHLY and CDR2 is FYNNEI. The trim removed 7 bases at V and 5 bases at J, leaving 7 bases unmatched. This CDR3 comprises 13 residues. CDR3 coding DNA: TGTGCCAGCACCCAGGAAGCGGGAGACGAGCAGTACTTC. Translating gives CASTQEAGDEQYF.

CDR3 loop: CASSLGAGTVGELFF. Written as DNA, the CDR3 is TGTGCCAGCAGCCTAGGCGCAGGGACAGTCGGGGAGCTGTTTTTT. The gene calls are TRBV7-9 and TRBJ2-2, with TRBD1 identical over 7 bases. Per the germline V gene, CDR1 is SEHNR and CDR2 is FQNEAQ (reference sequence). CDR3 length equals 15 residues. V trimming: 5 bases; J trimming: 7 bases; junction bases outside the gene matches: 10.

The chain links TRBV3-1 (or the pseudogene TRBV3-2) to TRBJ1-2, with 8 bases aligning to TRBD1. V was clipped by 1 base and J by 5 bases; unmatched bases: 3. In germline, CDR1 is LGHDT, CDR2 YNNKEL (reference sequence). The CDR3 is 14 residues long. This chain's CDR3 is CASSQGTGIYGYTF. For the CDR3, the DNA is TGTGCCAGCAGCCAAGGGACAGGGATATATGGCTACACCTTC.

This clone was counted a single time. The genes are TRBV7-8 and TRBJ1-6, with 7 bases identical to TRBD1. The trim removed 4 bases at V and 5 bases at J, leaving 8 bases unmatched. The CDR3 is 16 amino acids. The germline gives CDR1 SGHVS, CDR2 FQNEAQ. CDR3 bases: TGTGCCAGCAGCTCCCCAGGGGGAGGAGATAATTCACCCCTCCACTTT. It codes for CASSSPGGGDNSPLHF.

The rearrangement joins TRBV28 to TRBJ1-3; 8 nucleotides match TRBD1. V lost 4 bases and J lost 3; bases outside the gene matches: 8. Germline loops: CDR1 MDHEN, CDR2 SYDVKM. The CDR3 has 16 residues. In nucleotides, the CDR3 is TGTGCCAGCAGTTCCCTACAGGGGGGCTTTGGAAACACCATATATTTT. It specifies CASSSLQGGFGNTIYF.